The 2 T cell receptor beta chains in this list originate from one sample, sequenced in a study of CXCR3-negative and CXCR3-positive naive CD8 T cells (dated by TCRdb to the late 2010s). Beyond this particular receptor, the publication reports: TRB CDR3s from CXCR3-positive naive cells showed higher hydrophobicity (lower Kidera factor 4), lower energy, and higher strength and volume indices than CXCR3-negative naive cells.

The sample was run on a NextSeq 550. The Human TCR Profiling Kit (MiLaboratory) was used to make UMI-labeled 5' RACE TRB cDNA libraries. TCRdb reprocessed the reads and assigns one entry to each CDR3 protein sequence, leaving out DNA. The sample has under 150,000 distinct CDR3 sequences on record. The top ten clonotypes cover about 0.54% of the sample. These receptors have no identified antigens. Sequencing was performed on naive CXCR3+ CD8+ T cells from blood. The sample's cell subset or site label, decoded: CD45RO-CCR7+CD27+CD95- naive CD8+ T cells expressing CXCR3 (TNR3+). These receptors were collected from a human donor in good health. Some clones in this sample may be carry-over from other donors' samples.

This rearrangement joins TRBV20-1 to TRBJ2-7; TCRdb names TRBD1, which stays unverified in the absence of DNA. Per germline, CDR1 DFQATT and CDR2 SNEGSKA (reference sequence). This CDR3 spans 14 amino acids. The chain's CDR3 is CSASVTGVTYEQYF.

The chain joins TRBV6-2 or TRBV6-3 to TRBJ2-1. The V gene's germline CDR1 is MNHEY and CDR2 SVGEGT. The CDR3 runs 15 residues. This chain's CDR3 is CASSLYTAMFNEQFF.